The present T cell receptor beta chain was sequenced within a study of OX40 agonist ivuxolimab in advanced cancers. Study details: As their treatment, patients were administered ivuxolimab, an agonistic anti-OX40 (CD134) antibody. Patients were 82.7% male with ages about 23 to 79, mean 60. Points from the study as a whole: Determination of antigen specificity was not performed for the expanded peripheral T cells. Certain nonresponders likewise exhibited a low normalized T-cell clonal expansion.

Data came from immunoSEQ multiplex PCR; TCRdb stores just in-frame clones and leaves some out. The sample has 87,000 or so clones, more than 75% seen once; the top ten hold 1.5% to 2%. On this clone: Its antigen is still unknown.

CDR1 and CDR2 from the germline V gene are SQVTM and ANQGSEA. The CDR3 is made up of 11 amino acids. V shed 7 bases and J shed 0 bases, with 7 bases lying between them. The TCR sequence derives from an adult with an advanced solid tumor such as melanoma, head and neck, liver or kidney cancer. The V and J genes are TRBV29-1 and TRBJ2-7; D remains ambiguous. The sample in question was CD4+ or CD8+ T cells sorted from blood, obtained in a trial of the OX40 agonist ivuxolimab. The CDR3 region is CSAQVSYEQYF. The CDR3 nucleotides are TGCAGCGCCCAGGTCTCCTACGAGCAGTACTTC.